The 6 T cell receptor beta chains listed next were all sequenced from one sample in a study of blood T cell repertoires in COVID-19. Generated by immunoSEQ multiplex PCR, the TCRdb table keeps only in-frame clones and is missing some. The data show 75,000 to 100,000 clones, with around nine tenths seen just once and about 16% held by the top ten. What was sequenced was peripheral blood. The receptors shown here come from a human donor in a cohort sampled during active COVID-19.

The chain couples TRBV3-1 (or the pseudogene TRBV3-2) to TRBJ1-5, with a possible D match to TRBD1 (5 bases). Trimming stripped 1 base from V and 6 bases from J, with 10 bases between. The CDR3 spans 14 residues. The germline V gene encodes CDR1 LGHDT and CDR2 YNNKEL (reference sequence). CDR3: CASSQVQGGQPQHF. The CDR3 bases are TGTGCCAGCAGCCAAGTGCAGGGAGGTCAGCCCCAGCATTTT.

The chain joins TRBV5-1 to TRBJ2-1, with D perhaps matching TRBD1 (5 bases). CDR1 SGHRS and CDR2 YFSETQ come from the germline V gene. Trimming removed 4 bases at V and 5 bases at J, with 16 bases between. The CDR3 consists of 15 residues. DNA for the CDR3: TGCGCCAGCAGCCAGCAGGGCCATCCCAACAATGAGCAGTTCTTC. This sequence encodes CASSQQGHPNNEQFF.

The chain recombines TRBV28 with TRBJ2-3; 11 bases match TRBD2. The CDR3 is 18 amino acids. V lost 1 base to trimming and J lost 3 bases; unmatched junction nucleotides: 9. Per germline, CDR1 MDHEN and CDR2 SYDVKM. The CDR3 protein is CASSLFRTSGRPTDTQYF. The CDR3 nucleotides are TGTGCCAGCAGTTTATTTCGTACTAGCGGGAGACCTACAGATACGCAGTATTTT.

The CDR3 sequence is CASSPSEPSGNTIYF. The DNA for the CDR3 is TGCGCCAGCAGCCCCTCGGAGCCCTCTGGAAACACCATATATTTT. V usage is TRBV5-1 and J usage is TRBJ1-3; unclear D gene. Deletions cut 4 bases from V and 0 bases from J, with 11 bases between. Germline CDR1 reads SGHRS; CDR2 reads YFSETQ. This CDR3 is built from 15 residues.

The chain combines TRBV4-1 with TRBJ2-7; D unclear. V was pared by 1 base and J by 6 bases, with 7 bases between. The V gene's germline CDR1 is MGHRA and CDR2 YSYEKL. CDR3 length equals 12 residues. The CDR3 DNA reads as TGCGCCAGCAGCCAAGTACGGAGCGAGCAGTACTTC. Protein sequence: CASSQVRSEQYF.

This chain uses TRBV9 with TRBJ1-2; TRBD1 matches at 8 bases. The CDR3 covers 17 residues. In germline, CDR1 is SGDLS, CDR2 YYNGEE. V was clipped by 3 bases and J by 0 bases; unmatched bases: 10. The CDR3 DNA follows: TGTGCCAGCAGCGAGGCCGTTGACAGGGGCGCTAACTATGGCTACACCTTC. This translates into CASSEAVDRGANYGYTF.